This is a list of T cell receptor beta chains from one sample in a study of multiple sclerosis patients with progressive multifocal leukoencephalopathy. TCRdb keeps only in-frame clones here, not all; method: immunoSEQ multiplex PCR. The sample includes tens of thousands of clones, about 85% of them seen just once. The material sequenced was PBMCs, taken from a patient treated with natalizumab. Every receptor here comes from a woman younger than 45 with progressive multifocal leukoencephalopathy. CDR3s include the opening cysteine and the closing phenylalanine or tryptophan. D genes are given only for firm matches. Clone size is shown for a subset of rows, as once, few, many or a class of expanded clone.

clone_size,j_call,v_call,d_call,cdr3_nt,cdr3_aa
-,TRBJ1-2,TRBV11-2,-,TGTGCCAGCAGCTTAGGGGTCGGAACCTATGGCTACACCTTC,CASSLGVGTYGYTF
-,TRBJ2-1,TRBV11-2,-,TGTGCCAGCAGCTTAGACCCCGCAGCAACGGGAGAAAACAATGAGCAGTTCTTC,CASSLDPAATGENNEQFF
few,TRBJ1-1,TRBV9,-,TGTGCCAGCAGCGCAGGGTTGGGTGAAGCTTTCTTT,CASSAGLGEAFF
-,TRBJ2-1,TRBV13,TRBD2,TGTGCCAGCAGCTTAAACCGGGGACTAGCGGGAGGGCCGTACAATGAGCAGTTCTTC,CASSLNRGLAGGPYNEQFF
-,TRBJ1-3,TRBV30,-,TGTGCCTGGAGTTCCTGGGGGGGGTCTGGAAACACCATATATTTT,CAWSSWGGSGNTIYF
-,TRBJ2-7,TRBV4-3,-,TGCGCCAGCAGCCAAGCCAGGGGGGTCTACGAGCAGTACTTC,CASSQARGVYEQYF
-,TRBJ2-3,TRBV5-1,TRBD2,TGCGCCAGCACGCCAGCGGGAAGAGCCACAGATACGCAGTATTTT,CASTPAGRATDTQYF
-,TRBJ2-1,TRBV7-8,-,TGTGCCAGCAGCTTCCCGATAACCCATGAGCAGTTCTTC,CASSFPITHEQFF
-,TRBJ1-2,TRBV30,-,TGTGCCTCTGAAACCCAGACAGACCGTCGCTATGGCTACACCTTC,CASETQTDRRYGYTF
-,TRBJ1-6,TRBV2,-,TGTGCCAGCACGGCAGGGTCTTATAATTCACCCCTCCACTTT,CASTAGSYNSPLHF
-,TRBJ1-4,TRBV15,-,TGTGCCACCGGCTTACAGGGTCCGGGAGAAAAACTGTTTTTT,CATGLQGPGEKLFF
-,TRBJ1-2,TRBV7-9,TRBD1,TGTGCCAGCAGCTTAGACGGGACAGGGCCCCTCACCTTC,CASSLDGTGPLTF
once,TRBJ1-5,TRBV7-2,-,TGTGCCAGCAGCTTTCTGACTGAGCCCCAGCATTTT,CASSFLTEPQHF
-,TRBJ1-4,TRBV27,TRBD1,TGTGCCAGCAGTTTAAAATATAGGGGACAGGGGTCTGAAAAACTGTTTTTT,CASSLKYRGQGSEKLFF
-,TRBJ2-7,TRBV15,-,TGTGCCACCAGCGAATGGGGGAACTCCTACGAGCAGTACTTC,CATSEWGNSYEQYF
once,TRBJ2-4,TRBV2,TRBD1,TGTGCCAGCTGGGGGGACAGGGGTAAAGCCAAAAACATTCAGTACTTC,CASWGDRGKAKNIQYF
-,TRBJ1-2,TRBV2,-,TGTGCCAGCAGCGGGACGGCTAACTATGGCTACACCTTC,CASSGTANYGYTF
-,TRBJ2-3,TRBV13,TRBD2,TGTGCCAGCAGCTCGGGACTAGCCACAGATACGCAGTATTTT,CASSSGLATDTQYF
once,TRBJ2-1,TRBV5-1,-,TGCGCCAGCAGCTTGGACCAATTGTCAAGCTGGGTGGACAATGAGCAGTTCTTC,CASSLDQLSSWVDNEQFF
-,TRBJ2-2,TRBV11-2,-,TGTGCCAGCAGCTGGGCCGGAGAAGCCGGGGAGCTGTTTTTT,CASSWAGEAGELFF
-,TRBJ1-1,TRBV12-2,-,TGTGCAAGTCGCTCGCACCGGGACAGGGGTGTGCCTGAAGCTTTCTTT,CASRSHRDRGVPEAFF
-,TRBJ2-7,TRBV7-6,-,TGTGCCAGCAGCTCCGGGCCCAACTACGAGCAGTACTTC,CASSSGPNYEQYF
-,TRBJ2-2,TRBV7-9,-,TGTGCCAGCACTCGGGACTCAGGGCCCACCGGGGAGCTGTTTTTT,CASTRDSGPTGELFF
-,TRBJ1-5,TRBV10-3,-,TGTGCCATCAGTGGACAGAGCAATCAGCCCCAGCATTTT,CAISGQSNQPQHF
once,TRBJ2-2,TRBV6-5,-,TGTGCCGTTGGGGCCGGGGAGCTGTTTTTT,CAVGAGELFF
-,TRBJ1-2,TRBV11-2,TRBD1,TGTGCCAGCTTAGGTCCTGAACCGGGACAGGGGAACTATGGCTACACCTTC,CASLGPEPGQGNYGYTF
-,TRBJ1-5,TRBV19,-,TGTGCCAGTACCACCGGAGAGGGGGGGCGGAATCAGCCCCAGCATTTT,CASTTGEGGRNQPQHF
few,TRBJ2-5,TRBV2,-,TGTGCCAGCAGTATCGGACAGGAGACCCAGTACTTC,CASSIGQETQYF
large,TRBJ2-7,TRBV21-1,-,TGTGCCAGCAAAAGGGGGACAGGAGACCTCTACGAGCAGTACTTC,CASKRGTGDLYEQYF
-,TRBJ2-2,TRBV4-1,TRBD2,TGCGCCAGCAGCCAAGGGGGACTAGCGGGAGTAGGGACCGGGGAGCTGTTTTTT,CASSQGGLAGVGTGELFF
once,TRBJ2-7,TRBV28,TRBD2,TGTGCCAGCGGGGGAGGGTCCTACGAGCAGTACTTC,CASGGGSYEQYF
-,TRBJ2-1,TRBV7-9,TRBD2,TGTGCCAGCAGCTTAAAGGGGTGGACGGGAGGAGGCTCCTACAATGAGCAGTTCTTC,CASSLKGWTGGGSYNEQFF
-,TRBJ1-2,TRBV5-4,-,TGTGCCAGCAGCTCGGACAGCTATGGCTACACCTTC,CASSSDSYGYTF
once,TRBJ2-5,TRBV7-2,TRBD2,TGTGCCAGCAGCTTAGGTAGCGGGGGGGCGGTAGAGACCCAGTACTTC,CASSLGSGGAVETQYF
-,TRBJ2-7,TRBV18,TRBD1,TGTGCCAGCTCAAAGCCGGGACAGGGATTTTCGGGCGAGCAGTACTTC,CASSKPGQGFSGEQYF
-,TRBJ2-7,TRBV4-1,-,TGCGCCAGCAGCCAAGACGAGGGTCCCTACGAGCAGTACTTC,CASSQDEGPYEQYF
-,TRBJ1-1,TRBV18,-,TGTGCCAGCTCACCCCTGGGGGGCCATGAAGCTTTCTTT,CASSPLGGHEAFF
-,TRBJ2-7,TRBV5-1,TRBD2,TGCGCCAGCAGCTACGGACTAGCGGGGGGAGAACCGGGAGAGCAGTACTTC,CASSYGLAGGEPGEQYF
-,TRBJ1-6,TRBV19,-,TGTGCCAGTAGTAGTTCGGGGGCCTATAATTCACCCCTCCACTTT,CASSSSGAYNSPLHF
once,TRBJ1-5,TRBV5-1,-,TGCGCCAGCAGCTTGGGGTACAATCAGCCCCAGCATTTT,CASSLGYNQPQHF
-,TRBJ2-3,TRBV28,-,TGTGCCACTCGTCTAGGTACGCAGTATTTT,CATRLGTQYF
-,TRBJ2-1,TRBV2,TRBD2,TGTGCCAGAACTAGTGGCGGGGGTTACAATGAGCAGTTCTTC,CARTSGGGYNEQFF
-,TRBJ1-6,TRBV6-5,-,TGTGCCAGCAGAAGGGGGTTATATAATTCACCCCTCCACTTT,CASRRGLYNSPLHF
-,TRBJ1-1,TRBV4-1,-,TGCGCCAGCAGCCAAGATGAGGCGGTAGTGAACACTGAAGCTTTCTTT,CASSQDEAVVNTEAFF
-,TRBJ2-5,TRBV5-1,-,TGCGCCAGCAGCTTCGGGTTGGGAGAGACCCAGTACTTC,CASSFGLGETQYF
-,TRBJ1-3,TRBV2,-,TGTGCCAGCAGGGAAGGTCCCGGAAACACCATATATTTT,CASREGPGNTIYF
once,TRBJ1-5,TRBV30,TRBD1,TGTGCCTGGAGTGTACGCAGGGGGAGCAATCAGCCCCAGCATTTT,CAWSVRRGSNQPQHF
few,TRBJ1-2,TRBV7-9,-,TGTGCCAGCAGCTTAGGGGGTAGGGATGGCTACACCTTC,CASSLGGRDGYTF
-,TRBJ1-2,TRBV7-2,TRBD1,TGTGCCAGCAGCCGGGACAGGGAGGATGGCTACACCTTC,CASSRDREDGYTF
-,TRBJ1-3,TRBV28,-,TGTGCCAGCAGTTTGGACTTGAGCTCTGGAAACACCATATATTTT,CASSLDLSSGNTIYF
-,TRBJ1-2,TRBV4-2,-,TGTGCCAGCAGCCAAGGGGTCCGAGGCTACACCTTC,CASSQGVRGYTF
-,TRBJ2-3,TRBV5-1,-,TGCGCCAGCAGCTTGGGCTTGACTAGTCCAACAGATACGCAGTATTTT,CASSLGLTSPTDTQYF
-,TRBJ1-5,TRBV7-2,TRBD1,TGTGCCAGCAGCTTATGGGACAGGGGCAATCAGCCCCAGCATTTT,CASSLWDRGNQPQHF
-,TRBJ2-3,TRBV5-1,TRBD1,TGCGCCAGCAGCTTGGACAGGGGGCCAGATACGCAGTATTTT,CASSLDRGPDTQYF
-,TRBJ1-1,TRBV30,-,TGTGCCTGGACCTGGGGCAGGAGCACTGAAGCTTTCTTT,CAWTWGRSTEAFF
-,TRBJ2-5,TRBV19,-,TGTGCCAGTTCGGGGGAGACCCAGTACTTC,CASSGETQYF
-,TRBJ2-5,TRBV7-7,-,TGTGCTAGCAGCCCCCGGGGATCAGGAGAAGAGACCCAGTACTTC,CASSPRGSGEETQYF